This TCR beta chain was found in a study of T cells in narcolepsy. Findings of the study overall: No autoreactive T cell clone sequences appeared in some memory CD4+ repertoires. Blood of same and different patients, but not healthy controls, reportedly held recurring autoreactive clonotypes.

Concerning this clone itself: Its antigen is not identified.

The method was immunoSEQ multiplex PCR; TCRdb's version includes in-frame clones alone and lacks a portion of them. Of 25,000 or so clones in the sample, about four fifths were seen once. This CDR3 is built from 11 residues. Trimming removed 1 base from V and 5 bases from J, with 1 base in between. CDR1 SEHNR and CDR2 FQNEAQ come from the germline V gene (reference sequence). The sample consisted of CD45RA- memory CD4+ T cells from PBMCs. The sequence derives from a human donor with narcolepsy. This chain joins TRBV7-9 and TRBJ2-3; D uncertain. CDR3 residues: CASSLVDTQYF. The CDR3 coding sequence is TGTGCCAGCAGCTTAGTAGATACGCAGTATTTT.